This entry concerns a single TCR beta chain. Its target is unknown. This sample is part of a study of Ad26.COV2.S vaccination and SARS-CoV-2 variants. In the study overall: Among those in the COV1001 Ad26.COV2.S trial arm was the donor. Ad26.COV2.S, an intramuscular injection, was given once or twice 56 days apart.

Germline V gene data show CDR1 as SGHTA and CDR2 as FQGNSA. V dropped 5 bases and J dropped 2; count of bases not matched to a gene: 8. CDR3 length equals 15 residues. Method: immunoSEQ multiplex PCR; TCRdb's copy keeps in-frame clones and lacks some. The top ten clones hold approximately 1.5% of a sample with about 680,000 clones, more than 80% of them seen once. This sample's treatment: approximately 18 received Ad26.COV2.S at low or high dose, single or two shots; 5 received placebo; per-sample allocation not given. The samples were gathered on day 63 after the first injection of vaccine or placebo. Study results and limitations: The authors reported substantial breadth in spike-specific CD8+ and CD4+ T cell responses after vaccination. There was a possibility that the TCR breadth and depth analyses underestimated total T cell responses.

The TCR was taken from a person aged 18-60 years who received the Ad26.COV2.S COVID-19 vaccine or a placebo. Sequences were derived from peripheral blood, sampled in a trial of Ad26.COV2.S vaccine versus placebo. The chain employs TRBV7-2 and TRBJ2-5; 7 bases agree with TRBD1. CDR3 amino acids: CASSSNRGPQETQYF. CDR3 sequence (DNA): TGTGCCAGCAGCAGTAACAGGGGCCCGCAAGAGACCCAGTACTTC.